The clone carrying this T cell receptor beta chain showed up just once. CDR1 and CDR2 from the germline V gene are SGHRS and YFSETQ. The CDR3 is 14 amino acids. Trimming cost V 0 bases and J 0 bases, with 6 bases left between them. Sequencing was performed with immunoSEQ multiplex PCR; in TCRdb, only in-frame clones are kept and a portion is missing. Of about 28,000 clones in the sample, around 80% were seen once. The sample originates from a study of control samples from healthy donors and cancer patients. The source material was PBMCs. This chain uses TRBV5-1 with TRBJ1-1; D not resolved. This receptor was taken from a man in his fifties or sixties with head and neck cancer. Here the CDR3 reads CASSLAPVNTEAFF. CDR3 bases: TGCGCCAGCAGCTTGGCTCCGGTGAACACTGAAGCTTTCTTT.